What follows are 30 T cell receptor beta chains derived from one specimen sequenced in a study of shared clonotypes between healthy human individuals. Sequencing was performed with immunoSEQ multiplex PCR; in TCRdb, only in-frame clones are kept and a portion is missing. The sample holds around 980,000 clones, 78% seen once. The sequencing sample was made of memory CD4+ T cells from PBMCs. The subset here: CD45RA-negative fraction. Source of these receptors: a man younger than 30 in good health. Some clones in this sample may be carry-over from other donors' samples.

There are a few counts of this clone. J is TRBJ2-1 and V is TRBV9, with TRBD2 matching over 14 bases. With 4 bases clipped from V and 9 bases from J, the junction kept 6 bases outside the gene matches. The germline V gene encodes CDR1 SGDLS and CDR2 YYNGEE. The CDR3 consists of 15 residues. The CDR3 region is CASSIGTSGSGEQFF. CDR3 bases: TGTGCCAGCAGCATTGGGACTAGCGGGAGTGGTGAGCAGTTCTTC.

The chain couples TRBV9 to TRBJ2-5, with D perhaps matching TRBD2 (5 bases). This CDR3 has 14 residues. Germline lookup yields CDR1 SGDLS and CDR2 YYNGEE. V was shortened by 0 bases and J by 5 bases, with 11 bases between the two germline ends. The CDR3 DNA follows: TGTGCCAGCAGCGTAGCTCACGGGGTGGAGACCCAGTACTTC. Its translation: CASSVAHGVETQYF.

This chain joins TRBV6-5 and TRBJ2-3; 10 nucleotides match TRBD1. Losses at the gene ends were 2 bases for V and 1 base for J; bases not matched to a gene: 0. The CDR3 consists of 15 residues. Germline CDR1 is MNHEY and CDR2 is SVGAGI. CDR3 amino acids: CASSYGTGGTDTQYF. CDR3 coding DNA: TGTGCCAGCAGTTACGGGACAGGGGGCACAGATACGCAGTATTTT.

This chain uses TRBV5-4 with TRBJ2-1; perhaps TRBD2 as D (5 bases). Trimming left V 4 bases short and J 2 bases short, with 16 bases between. The length of the CDR3 is 16 residues. Germline CDR1 reads SGHNT; CDR2 reads YYREEE (reference sequence). The CDR3 region has the DNA TGTGCCAGCAGCGCTTCCGTGGGGAGTGCCTACAATGAGCAGTTCTTC. Protein: CASSASVGSAYNEQFF.

This clone has a handful of counts. The rearrangement links TRBV10-3 to TRBJ2-1; TRBD1 matches 9 bases. Trimming cost V 6 bases and J 5 bases; bases outside gene matches: 8. The CDR3 extends over 15 amino acids. Germline CDR1 is ENHRY and CDR2 is SYGVKD. The CDR3 spells CAIRTTGGPNNEQFF. Here the CDR3 DNA reads TGTGCCATCAGAACCACAGGGGGCCCGAACAATGAGCAGTTCTTC.

Details on this clone: Other DNA sequences in the sample encode the same CDR3. The rearrangement joins TRBV5-1 to TRBJ2-7; 8 positions agree with TRBD1. V shed 1 base and J 6 bases; nucleotides not matched to a gene: 6. Per germline, CDR1 SGHRS and CDR2 YFSETQ. The CDR3 sequence is 14 residues long. CDR3 coding DNA: TGCGCCAGCAGCTTGAGGCAGGGGGCGGGCGAGCAGTACTTC. Its protein is CASSLRQGAGEQYF. The full variable domain, with the rest looked up from reference TRBV5-1 and TRBJ2-7, is KAGVTQTPRYLIKTRGQQVTLSCSPISGHRSVSWYQQTPGQGLQFLFEYFSETQRNKGNFPGRFSGRQFSNSRSEMNVSTLELGDSALYLCASSLRQGAGEQYFGPGTRLTVT.

The chain recombines TRBV7-2 with TRBJ1-4, with 7 bases that match TRBD1. The germline gives CDR1 SGHTA, CDR2 FQGNSA. The CDR3 totals 15 residues. V was clipped by 4 bases and J by 7 bases; unmatched bases: 9. CDR3 sequence (DNA): TGTGCCAGCAGCTCAACCCGACAGGGTAGTGAAAAACTGTTTTTT. It encodes CASSSTRQGSEKLFF. Filled out from reference TRBV7-2 and TRBJ1-4, the complete variable domain reads GAGVSQSPSNKVTEKGKDVELRCDPISGHTALYWYRQSLGQGLEFLIYFQGNSAPDKSGLPSDRFSAERTGGSVSTLTIQRTQQEDSAVYLCASSSTRQGSEKLFFGSGTQLSVL.

This clone has a handful of counts. The chain combines TRBV5-1 with TRBJ2-5; D is ambiguous. V lost 0 bases and J lost 2, with 11 bases in between. This CDR3 region has 15 residues. Germline CDR1 reads SGHRS; CDR2 reads YFSETQ. CDR3: CASSLAPGRQETQYF. CDR3 sequence (DNA): TGCGCCAGCAGCTTGGCCCCGGGCAGACAAGAGACCCAGTACTTC.

The DNA of the CDR3 is TGTGCCAGCAGCTTAGGTCGGGGACAATTGAACACTGAAGCTTTCTTT. Its translation is CASSLGRGQLNTEAFF. This chain joins TRBV11-2 and TRBJ1-1, with a tentative D call TRBD1 (6 bases). Germline V gene lookup returns CDR1 SGHAT and CDR2 FQNNGV. The CDR3 covers 16 residues. V shed 1 base and J shed 0 bases, with 12 bases lying between them.

The V gene is TRBV9, the J gene TRBJ2-1; D possibly corresponds to TRBD2 (5 bases). The germline V gene has CDR1 SGDLS and CDR2 YYNGEE. V was trimmed by 7 bases and J by 3 bases, leaving 11 bases between them. This CDR3 contains 13 residues. The CDR3 nucleotides read TGTGCCAGCTCATTCGACTACTACAATGAGCAGTTCTTC. It encodes CASSFDYYNEQFF.

V usage is TRBV28 and J usage is TRBJ1-4; possibly TRBD1 for D (5 bases). The V and J ends lost 4 bases and 6 bases respectively, with 18 bases between them. Germline loops: CDR1 MDHEN, CDR2 SYDVKM. The CDR3 totals 16 residues. CDR3 region: CASSSRRGGDDEKLFF. CDR3 bases: TGTGCCAGCAGTTCGCGTCGGGGGGGGGACGATGAAAAACTGTTTTTT.

The rearrangement links TRBV29-1 to TRBJ2-7, with unresolved D. The V and J ends lost 5 bases and 6 bases respectively, with 11 bases between them. The CDR3 covers 11 residues. Germline CDR1 and CDR2: SQVTM and ANQGSEA. CDR3 nucleotides: TGCAGCGTTAGTTCGGTTGGCGAGCAGTACTTC. Its protein product is CSVSSVGEQYF.

The sample holds many counts of this clone. The chain joins TRBV5-1 to TRBJ1-1; D gene unclear. V was cut by 6 bases and J by 4 bases, with 16 bases left in between. In germline, CDR1 is SGHRS, CDR2 YFSETQ. The length of the CDR3 is 14 residues. CDR3 DNA sequence: TGCGCCAGCAAAGAGGCCCCTGAAAGCACTGAAGCTTTCTTT. Its protein product is CASKEAPESTEAFF. The whole variable domain, filled in from reference TRBV5-1 and TRBJ1-1, reads KAGVTQTPRYLIKTRGQQVTLSCSPISGHRSVSWYQQTPGQGLQFLFEYFSETQRNKGNFPGRFSGRQFSNSRSEMNVSTLELGDSALYLCASKEAPESTEAFFGQGTRLTVV.

This clone was seen only once. V gene TRBV5-5 combines with J gene TRBJ1-2; 9 nucleotides agree with TRBD1. Germline loops: CDR1 SGHKS, CDR2 YYEKEE (reference sequence). This CDR3 region has 15 residues. The V gene end was trimmed by 4 bases and the J gene end by 4 bases; junction bases not matched to a gene: 8. The CDR3 coding sequence is TGTGCCAGCAGCCACCCTACAGGGGGCGTCTATGGCTACACCTTC. Translating gives CASSHPTGGVYGYTF. Filled out from reference TRBV5-5 and TRBJ1-2, the complete variable domain reads DAGVTQSPTHLIKTRGQQVTLRCSPISGHKSVSWYQQVLGQGPQFIFQYYEKEERGRGNFPDRFSARQFPNYSSELNVNALLLGDSALYLCASSHPTGGVYGYTFGSGTRLTVV.

The rearrangement joins TRBV10-2 to TRBJ1-5; a weak D match, TRBD1 (5 bases). Trimming took off 3 bases at V and 7 bases at J, with 13 bases between the two ends. Germline V gives CDR1 WSHSY, CDR2 SAAADI. The CDR3 runs to 14 residues. CDR3 nucleotide sequence: TGCGCCAGCAGTGAACAGGAGATCAACCAGCCCCAGCATTTT. Its protein is CASSEQEINQPQHF.

The chain links TRBV2 to TRBJ1-1; D possibly corresponds to TRBD1 (6 bases). The CDR3 consists of 17 residues. CDR1 and CDR2 from the germline V gene are SNHLY and FYNNEI. The V end lost 6 bases, the J end lost 4 bases, and 24 bases lay between the germline ends. CDR3 nucleotides: TGTGCCAGCAGCCAAGGACAGAGATTATACCCGGGCACTGAAGCTTTCTTT. Translation: CASSQGQRLYPGTEAFF.

Concerning this clone itself: This may be a read error, as it is one base from a much larger clone. The gene calls are TRBV7-2 and TRBJ2-5; 7 nucleotides line up with TRBD2. Germline values: CDR1 SGHTA, CDR2 FQGNSA. Trimming removed 8 bases from V and 1 base from J; junction bases left unmatched: 10. This CDR3 is 15 amino acids long. In DNA form, the CDR3 reads TGTGCCAGCGGCAACCGGCTAGCGGTCCAAGAGACCCAGTACTTC. This gives the protein CASGNRLAVQETQYF.

This rearrangement joins TRBV5-1 to TRBJ2-3; possible D gene TRBD2, 6 bases. The CDR3 sequence is 15 residues long. Germline lookup yields CDR1 SGHRS and CDR2 YFSETQ. Deletions cut 0 bases from V and 2 bases from J, with 10 bases between. The CDR3 sequence: CASSLEGGYTDTQYF. CDR3 DNA: TGCGCCAGCAGCTTGGAGGGAGGCTACACAGATACGCAGTATTTT. Filled out from reference TRBV5-1 and TRBJ2-3, the complete variable domain reads KAGVTQTPRYLIKTRGQQVTLSCSPISGHRSVSWYQQTPGQGLQFLFEYFSETQRNKGNFPGRFSGRQFSNSRSEMNVSTLELGDSALYLCASSLEGGYTDTQYFGPGTRLTVL.

The chain employs TRBV4-1 and TRBJ2-6; the D is unclear. V shed 0 bases and J shed 1 base, with 16 bases lying between them. Germline CDR1 and CDR2: MGHRA and YSYEKL. The CDR3 length is 19 residues. The CDR3 region has the DNA TGCGCCAGCAGCCAAGATCCAGCAAGAATAGCATCTGGGGCCAACGTCCTGACTTTC. Protein sequence: CASSQDPARIASGANVLTF.

This clone was detected many times. This chain uses TRBV28 with TRBJ2-7; D unresolved. Germline V gene data show CDR1 as MDHEN and CDR2 as SYDVKM. This CDR3 contains 15 residues. Trimming pared 5 bases from V and 5 bases from J, leaving 19 bases between. The CDR3 DNA follows: TGTGCCAGCAGTCCCAAACCCCGCATAGGTCACGAGCAGTACTTC. It codes for CASSPKPRIGHEQYF.

On this clone itself: A clone one base away is much larger, so this may be a read error. The sample contains more than one DNA sequence encoding this CDR3. This chain links TRBV7-9 with TRBJ2-1; TRBD2 aligns across 11 bases. Germline assignment: CDR1 SEHNR and CDR2 FQNEAQ (reference sequence). The CDR3 totals 14 residues. V trimming: 5 bases; J trimming: 7 bases; junction bases outside the gene matches: 4. The CDR3 nucleotides are TGTGCCAGCAGCCCCCGGACTAGCGGGAATGAGCAGTTCTTC. Translating it yields CASSPRTSGNEQFF.

As regards this clone: The sample holds other DNA sequences that translate to the same CDR3. The chain has TRBV28 and TRBJ1-5; 9 bases match TRBD1. V shed 5 bases, J shed 7 bases, and the junction held 6 bases outside the gene matches. The germline V gene encodes CDR1 MDHEN and CDR2 SYDVKM. There are 14 residues in the CDR3. As DNA, the CDR3 is TGTGCCAGCAGTCCTGGGACAGGGCACCAGCCCCAGCATTTT. This sequence encodes CASSPGTGHQPQHF.

The genes are TRBV6-1 and TRBJ1-4; TRBD1 is a possible D gene (6 bases). This CDR3 is 15 amino acids long. The germline CDR1 and CDR2 sequences are MNHNS and SASEGT. Trimming cost V 8 bases and J 0 bases, with 13 bases left between them. Written as DNA, the CDR3 is TGTGCCAGCCGGGAAAAGGGGGCAACTAATGAAAAACTGTTTTTT. Amino acids: CASREKGATNEKLFF.

The V call is TRBV5-1, the J call TRBJ2-1; 10 nucleotides agree with TRBD2. CDR1 and CDR2 (germline): SGHRS, YFSETQ. Germline trimming cut 4 bases from V and 6 bases from J; bases unmatched to any gene: 4. The CDR3 spans 14 residues. As DNA, the CDR3 is TGCGCCAGCAGCCCTCTAGCGGGGGCCAATGAGCAGTTCTTC. It encodes CASSPLAGANEQFF.

Regarding this clone: The identical CDR3 is also encoded by other nucleotide sequences in the sample. This rearrangement joins TRBV30 to TRBJ1-3; D gene ambiguous. The ends were cut back, 0 bases at V and 2 bases at J, with 2 bases in the middle. In germline, CDR1 is GTSNPN, CDR2 SVGIG (reference sequence). The CDR3 runs 12 residues. CDR3 DNA sequence: TGTGCCTGGAGTGTTACTGGAAACACCATATATTTT. Translation gives CAWSVTGNTIYF.

The chain is built from TRBV30 and TRBJ2-5; D gene ambiguous. This CDR3 is built from 14 residues. The ends were cut back, 0 bases at V and 2 bases at J, with 10 bases in the middle. In germline, CDR1 is GTSNPN, CDR2 SVGIG (reference sequence). The CDR3 loop is CAWSVPGRQETQYF. CDR3 nucleotides: TGTGCCTGGAGTGTACCAGGCAGACAAGAGACCCAGTACTTC.

This clone is a singleton in its sample. V usage is TRBV6-5 and J usage is TRBJ2-7; a weak D match, TRBD1 (5 bases). This CDR3 has 13 residues. V was cut by 4 bases and J by 2 bases, with 9 bases left in between. Looked up from germline, CDR1 is MNHEY and CDR2 is SVGAGI. The CDR3 loop is CASSSDRTYEQYF. The CDR3 DNA sequence: TGTGCCAGCAGTTCCGACAGAACCTACGAGCAGTACTTC.

The chain carries TRBV19 and TRBJ1-5; no clear D. This CDR3 is built from 14 residues. Trimming removed 7 bases at V and 1 base at J, with 11 bases between. The germline gives CDR1 LNHDA, CDR2 SQIVND (reference sequence). CDR3 nucleotide sequence: TGTGCCAGTATGAGAGTGGCCAGCAATCAGCCCCAGCATTTT. It translates to CASMRVASNQPQHF.

The count of this clone is one. The rearrangement uses TRBV5-1 and TRBJ2-3; D is ambiguous. V was cut by 4 bases and J by 4 bases, with 13 bases left in between. CDR1 is SGHRS and CDR2 is YFSETQ in the germline V gene. The CDR3 is made up of 14 amino acids. CDR3 nucleotide sequence: TGCGCCAGCAGCCTGTTTATCCGGGCAGATACGCAGTATTTT. Amino acids: CASSLFIRADTQYF. Together with reference TRBV5-1 and TRBJ2-3, the CDR3 gives the full variable domain: KAGVTQTPRYLIKTRGQQVTLSCSPISGHRSVSWYQQTPGQGLQFLFEYFSETQRNKGNFPGRFSGRQFSNSRSEMNVSTLELGDSALYLCASSLFIRADTQYFGPGTRLTVL.

A single count supports this clone. It may be a read error: a sequence one base away is much more abundant. This rearrangement joins TRBV7-3 to TRBJ1-1, with a tentative D call TRBD1 (5 bases). V gave up 6 bases and J gave up 0 bases, with 8 bases separating them. CDR3 length: 13 residues. The germline V gene has CDR1 SGHTA and CDR2 FQGTGA. CDR3 coding DNA: TGTGCCAGCAGGGAACAGGTGAACACTGAAGCTTTCTTT. Amino acid sequence: CASREQVNTEAFF.